Below, 8 T cell receptor beta chains from the same sample are listed, as sequenced in a study of blood T cell repertoires in COVID-19. Clones were read by immunoSEQ multiplex PCR, and TCRdb kept only the in-frame ones, dropping some. The sample consists of some 170,000 clones, approximately 85% of them appearing once. Sample: peripheral blood. These receptors originate from a man aged 35 to 55 with acute or convalescent COVID-19.

The CDR3 reads CASSQEFKTGGHGYTF. The CDR3 region has the DNA TGTGCCAGCAGCCAAGAATTCAAAACAGGGGGCCATGGCTACACCTTC. V is TRBV3-1 (or the pseudogene TRBV3-2) and J is TRBJ1-2; TRBD1 aligns across 9 bases. The germline V gene encodes CDR1 LGHDT and CDR2 YNNKEL (reference sequence). This CDR3 is built from 16 residues. The V and J ends lost 0 bases and 6 bases, in that order; junction bases with no gene match: 8.

With respect to this clone: The sample carries other DNA sequences with the same CDR3. V is TRBV20-1 and J is TRBJ2-7; no clear D gene. This CDR3 region has 11 residues. Germline V gene lookup returns CDR1 DFQATT and CDR2 SNEGSKA (reference sequence). V dropped 3 bases and J dropped 4 bases, with 7 bases sitting between them. Written as DNA, the CDR3 is TGCAGTGCTAGCATTAGTTACGAGCAGTACTTC. Protein product: CSASISYEQYF.

This chain uses TRBV7-6 with TRBJ2-2, with D possibly being TRBD2 (6 bases). The ends were cut back, 1 base at V and 4 bases at J, with 13 bases in the middle. CDR3 size: 16 residues. CDR1 and CDR2 from the germline V gene are SGHVS and FNYEAQ. The CDR3 sequence: CASSLEPGLPTGELFF. The DNA of the CDR3 is TGTGCCAGCAGCTTAGAGCCGGGACTTCCCACCGGGGAGCTGTTTTTT.

The rearrangement joins TRBV11-1 to TRBJ2-5; D is uncertain. V was pared by 3 bases and J by 5 bases, with 7 bases between. The germline CDR1 and CDR2 sequences are SGHAT and FQDESV (reference sequence). The CDR3 totals 12 residues. The CDR3 DNA reads TGTGCCAGCAGCTTGGGCCCGGAGACCCAGTACTTC. Translating it yields CASSLGPETQYF.

The chain uses TRBV9 and TRBJ2-5; TRBD2 agrees at 16 bases. This CDR3 has 17 amino acids. The V gene's germline CDR1 is SGDLS and CDR2 YYNGEE. The J segment lost 4 bases and the V segment lost 3 bases, leaving 6 bases of the junction unmatched. Here the CDR3 DNA reads TGTGCCAGCAGCGCTGGGACTAGCGGGGGGGCTTTAGAGACCCAGTACTTC. This gives the protein CASSAGTSGGALETQYF. Drawing the rest from reference TRBV9 and TRBJ2-5, the complete variable domain is DSGVTQTPKHLITATGQRVTLRCSPRSGDLSVYWYQQSLDQGLQFLIQYYNGEERAKGNILERFSAQQFPDLHSELNLSSLELGDSALYFCASSAGTSGGALETQYFGPGTRLLVL.

V usage is TRBV7-2 and J usage is TRBJ2-5, with a tentative D call TRBD1 (5 bases). The germline V gene has CDR1 SGHTA and CDR2 FQGNSA. This CDR3 contains 13 residues. Trimming removed 4 bases at V and 3 bases at J, with 9 bases between. CDR3: CASSSGAKETQYF. The DNA for the CDR3 is TGTGCCAGCAGCTCTGGGGCCAAAGAGACCCAGTACTTC.

The chain has TRBV3-1 (or the pseudogene TRBV3-2) and TRBJ2-7; D may be TRBD1 (5 bases). Germline values: CDR1 LGHDT, CDR2 YNNKEL (reference sequence). The germline V and J ends were trimmed by 5 bases and 6 bases, with 11 bases remaining between them. The CDR3 extends over 12 amino acids. CDR3 amino acids: CASSSDRGEQYF. For the CDR3, the DNA is TGTGCCAGCAGCTCCGACAGAGGCGAGCAGTACTTC.

The DNA of the CDR3 is TGTGCCAGCAGCTTAGTACGGAGCACTGAAGCTTTCTTT. The encoded protein is CASSLVRSTEAFF. This rearrangement joins TRBV7-3 to TRBJ1-1, with D hard to call. The CDR3 has 13 residues. V lost 2 bases to trimming and J lost 4 bases, with 8 bases between them. Germline loops: CDR1 SGHTA, CDR2 FQGTGA.